Described below is a single TCR beta chain sequence and its context. The V gene lost 4 bases and the J gene lost 1 base, with 5 bases spanning the gap. Germline CDR1 KGHSH, CDR2 LQKENI. This CDR3 is built from 13 residues. The data are from a study of blood T cell repertoires in COVID-19. Study summary: Acute-phase and convalescent COVID-19 samples originated in the United States, Italy and Spain. Nucleic acid was either cDNA or gDNA, and it came from T cells, B-cell-depleted T cells, or PBMCs.

As handled by the study authors: By means of reference gene primer amplification, nucleated cell counts were estimated. Some clones are missing from TCRdb's copy, which holds only in-frame ones; the method was immunoSEQ multiplex PCR. The V and J calls and clone size were taken over from that table, and D and trimming were inferred from the DNA. The repertoire consists of over 95,000 clones, with 65% to 85% occurring once and the leading ten covering roughly 2%. The rearrangement joins TRBV18 to TRBJ1-3; no firm D call. The specimen sequenced was peripheral blood. The clonotype originates from an older man with active or convalescent COVID-19. CDR3 sequence: CASSHNSGNTIYF. Here the CDR3 DNA reads TGTGCCAGCTCACACAATTCTGGAAACACCATATATTTT.